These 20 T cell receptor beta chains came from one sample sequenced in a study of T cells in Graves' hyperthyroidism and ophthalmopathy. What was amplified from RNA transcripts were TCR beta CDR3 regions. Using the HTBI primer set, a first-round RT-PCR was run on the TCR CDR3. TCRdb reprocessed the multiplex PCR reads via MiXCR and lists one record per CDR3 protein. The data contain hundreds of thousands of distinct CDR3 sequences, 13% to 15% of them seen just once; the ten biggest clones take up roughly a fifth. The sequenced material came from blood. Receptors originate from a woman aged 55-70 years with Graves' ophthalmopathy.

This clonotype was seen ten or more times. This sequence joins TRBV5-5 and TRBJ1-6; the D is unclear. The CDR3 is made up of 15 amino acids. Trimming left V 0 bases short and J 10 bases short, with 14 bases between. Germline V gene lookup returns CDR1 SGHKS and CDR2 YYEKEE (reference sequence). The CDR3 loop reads CASSLAVGMESPLHF. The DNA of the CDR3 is TGTGCCAGCAGCTTGGCTGTAGGGATGGAGTCACCCCTCCACTTT.

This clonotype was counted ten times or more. Here the CDR3 reads CASSRLTSGSADTQYF. CDR3 nucleotide sequence: TGTGCCAGCAGCCGTTTAACTAGCGGGAGCGCAGATACGCAGTATTTT. This chain joins TRBV7-9 and TRBJ2-3, with 11 bases aligning to TRBD2. The length of the CDR3 is 16 residues. Germline V gene data show CDR1 as SEHNR and CDR2 as FQNEAQ (reference sequence). V lost 5 bases and J lost 4; bases outside the gene matches: 8.

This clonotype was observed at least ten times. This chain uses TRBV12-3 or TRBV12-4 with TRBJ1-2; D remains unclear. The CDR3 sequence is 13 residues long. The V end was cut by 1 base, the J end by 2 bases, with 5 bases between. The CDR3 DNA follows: TGTGCCAGCAGTTTAGGGGGAAACTATGGCTACACCTTC. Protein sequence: CASSLGGNYGYTF.

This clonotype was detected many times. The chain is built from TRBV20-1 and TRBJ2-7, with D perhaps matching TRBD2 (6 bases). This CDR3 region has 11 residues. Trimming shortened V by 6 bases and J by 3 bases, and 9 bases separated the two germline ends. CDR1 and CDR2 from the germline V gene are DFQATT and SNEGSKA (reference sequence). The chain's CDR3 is CSAASDYEQYF. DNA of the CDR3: TGCAGTGCAGCTAGCGACTACGAGCAGTACTTC.

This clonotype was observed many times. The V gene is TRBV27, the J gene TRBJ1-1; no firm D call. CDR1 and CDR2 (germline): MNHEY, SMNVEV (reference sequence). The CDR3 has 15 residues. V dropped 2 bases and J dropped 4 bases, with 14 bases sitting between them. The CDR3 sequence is CASSLRDFRGTEAFF. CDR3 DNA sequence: TGTGCCAGCAGTTTAAGGGATTTCCGGGGCACTGAAGCTTTCTTT.

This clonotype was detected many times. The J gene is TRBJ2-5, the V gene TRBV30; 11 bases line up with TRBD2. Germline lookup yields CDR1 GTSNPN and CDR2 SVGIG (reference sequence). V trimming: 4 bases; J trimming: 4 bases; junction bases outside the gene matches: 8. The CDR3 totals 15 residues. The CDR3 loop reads CAWTNSGRAGETQYF. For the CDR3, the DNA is TGTGCCTGGACTAATAGCGGGAGGGCTGGAGAGACCCAGTACTTC.

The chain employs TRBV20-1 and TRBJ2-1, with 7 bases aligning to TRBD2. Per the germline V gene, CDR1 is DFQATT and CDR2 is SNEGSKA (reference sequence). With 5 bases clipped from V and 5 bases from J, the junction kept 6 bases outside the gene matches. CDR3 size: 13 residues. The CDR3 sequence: CSALPLADNEQFF. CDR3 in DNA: TGCAGTGCTCTACCCCTAGCGGACAATGAGCAGTTCTTC.

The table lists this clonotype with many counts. The CDR3 sequence: CASSLLQGDNEQYF. CDR3 nucleotide sequence: TGTGCCAGCAGTTTATTACAGGGTGACAACGAGCAGTACTTC. The rearrangement uses TRBV28 and TRBJ2-7, with D possibly matching TRBD1 (6 bases). Trimming took off 1 base at V and 5 bases at J, with 12 bases between the two ends. This CDR3 comprises 14 residues. CDR1 and CDR2 from the germline V gene are MDHEN and SYDVKM.

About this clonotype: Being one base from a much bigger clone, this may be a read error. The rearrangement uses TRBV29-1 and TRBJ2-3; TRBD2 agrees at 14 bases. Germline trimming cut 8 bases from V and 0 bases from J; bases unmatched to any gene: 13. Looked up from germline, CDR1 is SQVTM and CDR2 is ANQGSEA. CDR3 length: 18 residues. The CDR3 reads CSTDGGTSGSVSTDTQYF. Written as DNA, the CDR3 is TGCAGCACTGACGGCGGGACTAGCGGGAGTGTTAGCACAGATACGCAGTATTTT.

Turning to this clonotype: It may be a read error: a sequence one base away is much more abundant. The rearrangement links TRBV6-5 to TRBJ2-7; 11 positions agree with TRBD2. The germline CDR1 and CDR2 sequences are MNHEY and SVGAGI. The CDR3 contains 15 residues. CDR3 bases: TGTCCCAGCAGTTACGAACTAGCGGGAGTCTCCGAGCAGTACTTC. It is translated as CPSSYELAGVSEQYF.

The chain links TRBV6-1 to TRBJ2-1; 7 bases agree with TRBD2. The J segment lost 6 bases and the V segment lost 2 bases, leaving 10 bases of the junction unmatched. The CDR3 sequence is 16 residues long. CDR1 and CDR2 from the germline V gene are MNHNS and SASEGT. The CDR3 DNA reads TGTGCCAGCAGTGAATTCGTGACTAGCTTCGGCAATGAGCAGTTCTTC. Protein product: CASSEFVTSFGNEQFF.

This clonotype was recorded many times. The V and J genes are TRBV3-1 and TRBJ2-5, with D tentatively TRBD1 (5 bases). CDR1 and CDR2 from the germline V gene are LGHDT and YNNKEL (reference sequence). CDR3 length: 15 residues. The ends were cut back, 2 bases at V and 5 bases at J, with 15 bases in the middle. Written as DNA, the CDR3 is TGTGCCAGCAGCCAATGGTCGGAGAAGGGGGAGACCCAGTACTTC. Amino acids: CASSQWSEKGETQYF.

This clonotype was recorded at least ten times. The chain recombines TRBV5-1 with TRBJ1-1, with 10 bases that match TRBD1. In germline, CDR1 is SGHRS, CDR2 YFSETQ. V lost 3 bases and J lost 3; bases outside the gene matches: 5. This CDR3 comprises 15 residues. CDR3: CASSSTTGGDTEAFF. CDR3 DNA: TGCGCCAGCAGCTCCACGACAGGGGGCGACACTGAAGCTTTCTTT.

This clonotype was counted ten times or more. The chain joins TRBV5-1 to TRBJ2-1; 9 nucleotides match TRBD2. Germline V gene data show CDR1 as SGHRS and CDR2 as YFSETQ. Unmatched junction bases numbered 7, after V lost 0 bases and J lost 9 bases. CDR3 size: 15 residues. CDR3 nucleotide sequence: TGCGCCAGCAGCTTGGCAGCTAGCGGGAAAGGTGAGCAGTTCTTC. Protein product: CASSLAASGKGEQFF.

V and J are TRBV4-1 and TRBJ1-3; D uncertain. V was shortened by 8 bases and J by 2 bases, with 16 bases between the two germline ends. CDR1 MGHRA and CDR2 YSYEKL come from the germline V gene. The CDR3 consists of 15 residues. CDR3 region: CASHGNSFPGNTIYF. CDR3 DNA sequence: TGCGCCAGCCACGGGAATAGCTTCCCTGGAAACACCATATATTTT.

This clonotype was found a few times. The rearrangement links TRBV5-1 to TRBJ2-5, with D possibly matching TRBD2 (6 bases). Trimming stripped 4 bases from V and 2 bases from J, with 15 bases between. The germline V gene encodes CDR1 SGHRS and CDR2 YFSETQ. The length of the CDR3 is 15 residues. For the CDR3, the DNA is TGCGCCAGCAGCCCGTCTCGGGGACTGCAAGAGACCCAGTACTTC. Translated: CASSPSRGLQETQYF.

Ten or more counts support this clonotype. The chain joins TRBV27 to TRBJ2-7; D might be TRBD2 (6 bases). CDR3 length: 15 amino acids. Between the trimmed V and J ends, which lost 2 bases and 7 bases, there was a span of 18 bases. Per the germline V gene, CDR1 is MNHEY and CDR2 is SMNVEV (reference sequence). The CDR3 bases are TGTGCCAGCAGTTTAAGGGACGGGTTCCGGGGGGAGCAGTACTTC. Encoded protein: CASSLRDGFRGEQYF.

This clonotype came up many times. The CDR3 region is CASSPQGGHSYEQYF. CDR3 DNA sequence: TGTGCCAGCAGTCCCCAGGGGGGTCACTCCTACGAGCAGTACTTC. The V gene is TRBV28, the J gene TRBJ2-7; the D gene is possibly TRBD1 (7 bases). This CDR3 has 15 residues. V lost 5 bases and J 0 bases, leaving 14 bases between the germline ends. The germline V gene has CDR1 MDHEN and CDR2 SYDVKM.

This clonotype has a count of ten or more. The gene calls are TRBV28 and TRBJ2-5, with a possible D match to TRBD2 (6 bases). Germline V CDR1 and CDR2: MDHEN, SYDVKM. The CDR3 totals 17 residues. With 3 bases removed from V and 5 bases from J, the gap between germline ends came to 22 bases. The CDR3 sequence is CASSLASRGGPGETQYF. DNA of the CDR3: TGTGCCAGCAGTTTGGCTAGCCGTGGAGGGCCCGGGGAGACCCAGTACTTC.

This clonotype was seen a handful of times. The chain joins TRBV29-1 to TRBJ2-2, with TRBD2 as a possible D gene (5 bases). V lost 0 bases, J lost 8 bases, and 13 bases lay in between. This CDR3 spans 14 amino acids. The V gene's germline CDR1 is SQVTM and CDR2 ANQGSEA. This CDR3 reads CSVEDRDRAGELFF. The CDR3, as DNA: TGCAGCGTTGAAGACCGGGATAGGGCTGGGGAGCTGTTTTTT.